Below are 21 T cell receptor beta chains sequenced from a single sample in a study of blood T cell repertoires in COVID-19. This table comes from immunoSEQ multiplex PCR, and its TCRdb copy is limited to in-frame clones, with some not included. The table includes about 310,000 clones, 85% to 90% detected once. The sequencing input was peripheral blood. These receptor sequences come from a woman aged 35 to 49 with COVID-19, enrolled during active disease.

The CDR3 loop is CASSFPGVEQYF. The CDR3 nucleotides read TGTGCCAGCAGTTTCCCAGGGGTCGAGCAGTACTTC. The chain links TRBV28 to TRBJ2-7; D might be TRBD1 (6 bases). From germline, CDR1 is MDHEN and CDR2 SYDVKM. CDR3 length: 12 amino acids. The V gene lost 3 bases and the J gene lost 6 bases, with 9 bases spanning the gap.

The J gene is TRBJ2-3, the V gene TRBV24-1; 8 nucleotides align to TRBD1. J gave up 4 bases and V 4 bases, and 9 bases lay outside the gene matches. Germline CDR1 is KGHDR and CDR2 is SFDVKD. The CDR3 has 16 residues. The DNA of the CDR3 is TGTGCCACCAGTGACCCCGGACAGGGTCGCCCAGATACGCAGTATTTT. It encodes CATSDPGQGRPDTQYF.

This clone was recorded only once. The same CDR3 can be traced to other DNA sequences in this sample. The rearrangement uses TRBV7-8 and TRBJ1-2, with 11 nucleotides matching TRBD1. CDR1 is SGHVS, CDR2 FQNEAQ, per germline. V was pared by 4 bases and J by 4 bases, with 2 bases of the junction left unmatched. The length of the CDR3 is 14 residues. CDR3 loop: CASSSGQGVYGYTF. DNA of the CDR3: TGTGCCAGCAGCTCGGGACAGGGGGTCTATGGCTACACCTTC.

The chain uses TRBV2 and TRBJ2-2, with D perhaps matching TRBD1 (6 bases). Germline-derived CDR1 and CDR2 are SNHLY and FYNNEI. The V end was cut by 6 bases, the J end by 1 base, with 9 bases between. The CDR3 contains 14 residues. The CDR3 loop reads CASRRTVNTGELFF. The CDR3 bases are TGTGCCAGCAGAAGGACAGTGAACACCGGGGAGCTGTTTTTT. The variable domain in full, with the rest retrieved from reference TRBV2 and TRBJ2-2, is EPEVTQTPSHQVTQMGQEVILRCVPISNHLYFYWYRQILGQKVEFLVSFYNNEISEKSEIFDDQFSVERPDGSNFTLKIRSTKLEDSAMYFCASRRTVNTGELFFGEGSRLTVL.

The V and J genes are TRBV7-2 and TRBJ2-6, with D possibly TRBD2 on 5 matching bases. The CDR3 consists of 15 residues. Germline CDR1 reads SGHTA; CDR2 reads FQGNSA. V was trimmed by 1 base and J by 2 bases, leaving 6 bases between them. The DNA of the CDR3 is TGTGCCAGCAGCTTAGGGAGGACTGGGGCCAACGTCCTGACTTTC. Encoded protein: CASSLGRTGANVLTF. Full variable domain (remainder filled in from reference TRBV7-2 and TRBJ2-6): GAGVSQSPSNKVTEKGKDVELRCDPISGHTALYWYRQSLGQGLEFLIYFQGNSAPDKSGLPSDRFSAERTGGSVSTLTIQRTQQEDSAVYLCASSLGRTGANVLTFGAGSRLTVL.

The chain has TRBV5-5 and TRBJ1-2; a weak D match, TRBD1 (6 bases). Germline V gene lookup returns CDR1 SGHKS and CDR2 YYEKEE (reference sequence). V was clipped by 2 bases and J by 4 bases, with 18 bases between them. The CDR3 is 16 amino acids. The CDR3, as DNA: TGTGCCAGCAGCTTAAGACAGGACGCGGCGGCCTATGGCTACACCTTC. Translating it yields CASSLRQDAAAYGYTF.

V gene TRBV4-2 combines with J gene TRBJ1-2; D is unresolved. V lost 0 bases and J lost 4, with 15 bases in between. The CDR3 is 16 amino acids. In germline, CDR1 is LGHNA, CDR2 YNFKEQ. The CDR3 protein is CASSQDGEVISYGYTF. CDR3 DNA sequence: TGTGCCAGCAGCCAAGATGGGGAGGTTATTAGCTATGGCTACACCTTC.

The rearrangement links TRBV19 to TRBJ1-1; perhaps TRBD1 as D (5 bases). This CDR3 region has 14 residues. Trimming stripped 6 bases from V and 1 base from J, with 12 bases between. Germline V lookup: CDR1 LNHDA, CDR2 SQIVND (reference sequence). In DNA form, the CDR3 reads TGTGCCAGTAGGGCTGACAGAAGGAACACTGAAGCTTTCTTT. Its translation: CASRADRRNTEAFF. Together with reference TRBV19 and TRBJ1-1, the CDR3 gives the full variable domain: DGGITQSPKYLFRKEGQNVTLSCEQNLNHDAMYWYRQDPGQGLRLIYYSQIVNDFQKGDIAEGYSVSREKKESFPLTVTSAQKNPTAFYLCASRADRRNTEAFFGQGTRLTVV.

The chain couples TRBV7-2 to TRBJ1-1; 8 bases are shared with TRBD1. J was trimmed by 9 bases and V by 3 bases; bases with no gene match: 3. The CDR3 runs to 12 residues. Per the germline V gene, CDR1 is SGHTA and CDR2 is FQGNSA. DNA for the CDR3: TGTGCCAGCAGCTTTCAGGGGGCGAAAGCTTTCTTT. Its translation is CASSFQGAKAFF.

V is TRBV30 and J is TRBJ2-5; TRBD2 might be the D (7 bases). V gave up 4 bases and J gave up 4 bases, with 19 bases separating them. The CDR3 consists of 15 residues. Germline CDR1 reads GTSNPN; CDR2 reads SVGIG (reference sequence). The CDR3 here is CAWMLIWGGGETQYF. In DNA form, the CDR3 reads TGTGCCTGGATGCTGATTTGGGGAGGGGGAGAGACCCAGTACTTC. Looking up the rest from reference TRBV30 and TRBJ2-5 gives the full variable domain: SQTIHQWPATLVQPVGSPLSLECTVEGTSNPNLYWYRQAAGRGLQLLFYSVGIGQISSEVPQNLSASRPQDRQFILSSKKLLLSDSGFYLCAWMLIWGGGETQYFGPGTRLLVL.

This clone has only one observation. V usage is TRBV30 and J usage is TRBJ2-5; D is perhaps TRBD2 (7 bases). This CDR3 has 15 amino acids. Germline CDR1 GTSNPN, CDR2 SVGIG (reference sequence). V gave up 4 bases and J gave up 1 base, with 16 bases separating them. CDR3 loop: CAWTPWGGPQETQYF. DNA for the CDR3: TGTGCCTGGACCCCCTGGGGGGGGCCCCAAGAGACCCAGTACTTC.

The rearrangement links TRBV5-8 to TRBJ2-1; 8 nucleotides agree with TRBD2. Germline assignment: CDR1 SGHTS and CDR2 YDEGEE. The trim removed 3 bases at V and 0 bases at J, leaving 11 bases unmatched. The CDR3 totals 18 residues. The CDR3 region has the DNA TGTGCCAGCAGCTCCGCGGGGGGAGCGGGTAGCTCCTACAATGAGCAGTTCTTC. It yields the protein CASSSAGGAGSSYNEQFF.

The rearrangement links TRBV7-3 to TRBJ2-7; possible D gene TRBD1, 6 bases. Trimming shortened V by 8 bases and J by 0 bases, and 11 bases separated the two germline ends. Germline V gene data show CDR1 as SGHTA and CDR2 as FQGTGA. The CDR3 sequence is 13 residues long. The CDR3 region has the DNA TGTGCCAGCGCGCAGGGGCCCTCCTACGAGCAGTACTTC. This encodes CASAQGPSYEQYF.

This clone occurred a few times. The chain links TRBV5-4 to TRBJ2-5, with TRBD1 as a possible D gene (6 bases). The CDR3 is 13 residues long. The V and J ends lost 2 bases and 5 bases respectively, with 10 bases between them. Germline CDR1 SGHNT, CDR2 YYREEE (reference sequence). The chain's CDR3 is CASSLEGVETQYF. CDR3 nucleotide sequence: TGTGCCAGCAGCTTAGAGGGGGTGGAGACCCAGTACTTC.

Only a few counts were recorded for this clone. V is TRBV28 and J is TRBJ1-1; D is unresolved. This CDR3 spans 12 amino acids. Looked up from germline, CDR1 is MDHEN and CDR2 is SYDVKM. With 6 bases removed from V and 1 base from J, the gap between germline ends came to 6 bases. The CDR3 DNA follows: TGTGCCAGCAGCCGTAGGAACACTGAAGCTTTCTTT. This encodes CASSRRNTEAFF.

The chain has TRBV28 and TRBJ1-4; D is possibly TRBD1 (5 bases). CDR1 and CDR2 (germline): MDHEN, SYDVKM. The germline V and J ends were trimmed by 7 bases and 5 bases, with 14 bases remaining between them. The CDR3 is 14 residues long. CDR3 region: CASTLQVVNEKLFF. CDR3 nucleotides: TGTGCCAGCACTCTACAGGTGGTAAATGAAAAACTGTTTTTT.

V and J are TRBV29-1 and TRBJ1-5; 11 bases agree with TRBD1. V trimming: 7 bases; J trimming: 7 bases; junction bases outside the gene matches: 9. CDR3 size: 14 residues. Per germline, CDR1 SQVTM and CDR2 ANQGSEA. In DNA form, the CDR3 reads TGCAGCGCGCGGGACAGGGGGGCAGGACAGCCCCAGCATTTT. Translated, it gives CSARDRGAGQPQHF.

V usage is TRBV28 and J usage is TRBJ2-7; D is unclear. The CDR3 runs to 12 residues. Trimming stripped 4 bases from V and 3 bases from J, with 7 bases between. Germline lookup yields CDR1 MDHEN and CDR2 SYDVKM. CDR3 residues: CASSSLLYEQYF. The CDR3, as DNA: TGTGCCAGCAGTTCACTACTCTACGAGCAGTACTTC.

The J gene is TRBJ2-3, the V gene TRBV27; D is possibly TRBD1 (7 bases). This CDR3 is 17 amino acids long. Deletions cut 3 bases from V and 3 bases from J, with 19 bases between. Germline CDR1 reads MNHEY; CDR2 reads SMNVEV (reference sequence). CDR3 sequence reads: CASSFGRQGKLTDTQYF. The CDR3 coding sequence is TGTGCCAGCAGTTTCGGGAGACAGGGAAAGTTAACAGATACGCAGTATTTT.

This sequence joins TRBV30 and TRBJ1-1; D remains ambiguous. Germline V gene lookup returns CDR1 GTSNPN and CDR2 SVGIG (reference sequence). V lost 0 bases and J 5 bases, leaving 13 bases between the germline ends. This CDR3 contains 14 residues. The CDR3 DNA reads as TGTGCCTGGAGTGTAACGGGCGGAGGGACTGAAGCTTTCTTT. This encodes CAWSVTGGGTEAFF. The full variable domain, completed using reference TRBV30 and TRBJ1-1, is SQTIHQWPATLVQPVGSPLSLECTVEGTSNPNLYWYRQAAGRGLQLLFYSVGIGQISSEVPQNLSASRPQDRQFILSSKKLLLSDSGFYLCAWSVTGGGTEAFFGQGTRLTVV.

Of note for this clone: The sample has other DNA sequences that encode this CDR3 too. The gene calls are TRBV5-1 and TRBJ1-1, with 7 nucleotides matching TRBD1. The germline gives CDR1 SGHRS, CDR2 YFSETQ. Trimming cost V 0 bases and J 4 bases; bases outside gene matches: 3. The CDR3 runs to 14 residues. CDR3 residues: CASSLEQGSTEAFF. CDR3 coding DNA: TGCGCCAGCAGCTTGGAACAGGGGTCCACTGAAGCTTTCTTT.